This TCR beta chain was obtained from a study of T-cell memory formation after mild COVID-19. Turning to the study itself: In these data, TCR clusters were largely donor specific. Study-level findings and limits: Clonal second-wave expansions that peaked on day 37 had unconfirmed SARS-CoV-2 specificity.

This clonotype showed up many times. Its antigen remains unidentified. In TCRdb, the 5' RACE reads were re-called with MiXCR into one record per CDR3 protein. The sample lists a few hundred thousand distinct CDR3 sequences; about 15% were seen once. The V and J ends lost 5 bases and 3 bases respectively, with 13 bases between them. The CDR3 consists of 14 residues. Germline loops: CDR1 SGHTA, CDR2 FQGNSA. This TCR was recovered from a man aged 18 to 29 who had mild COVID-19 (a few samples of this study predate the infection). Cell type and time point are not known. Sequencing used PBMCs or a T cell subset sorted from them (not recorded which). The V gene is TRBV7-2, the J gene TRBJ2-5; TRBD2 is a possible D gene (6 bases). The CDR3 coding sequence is TGTGCCAGCAGCCGAGGCGGGGCTGAAGAGACCCAGTACTTC. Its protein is CASSRGGAEETQYF.